This T cell receptor beta chain was obtained from a study of shared clonotypes between healthy human individuals. Background on the study: Every donor yielded three CD4 naive, three CD4 memory, two CD8 naive and one CD8 memory plate. Study results and caveats: It was the non-shared clonotypes that had lower generation probabilities than clonotypes shared by all four donors.

The CDR3 loop spans 15 amino acids. Germline assignment: CDR1 SGDLS and CDR2 YYNGEE. The V and J ends lost 0 bases and 3 bases, in that order; junction bases with no gene match: 3. A note on this clone: Its antigen is as yet unknown.

This table comes from immunoSEQ multiplex PCR, and its TCRdb copy is limited to in-frame clones, with some not included. The table includes over 100,000 clones, 68% detected once. The sequenced sample consisted of memory CD8+ T cells sorted from blood. The subset was: CD45RO+ cells pooled with CCR7-negative TemRA cells. The sequence was collected from a woman in her twenties or thirties in good health. The rearrangement links TRBV9 to TRBJ2-1; 7 nucleotides line up with TRBD2. The CDR3 spells CASSVASGIYNEQFF. CDR3 nucleotides: TGTGCCAGCAGCGTAGCTAGCGGAATCTACAATGAGCAGTTCTTC.